This TCR beta chain was profiled in a study of T cell responses to AZD1222 COVID-19 vaccine. The CDR3 totals 16 residues. The assay was immunoSEQ multiplex PCR, and TCRdb's table has in-frame clones only and misses some. The sample yields some 60,000 clones, approximately 89% seen once. The TCR comes from an adult who received the AZD1222 COVID-19 vaccine. The chain recombines TRBV12-2 with TRBJ2-2; the table's D call, TRBD2, was not checked against the DNA. TRBV12-2 is a recognized pseudogene. Specimen: peripheral blood, collected 28 days after the second AZD1222 dose. The CDR3 DNA reads as TGTGCAAGTCGCTTAGAGCGGGTACCCCCCACCGGGGAGCTGTTTTTT. Amino acid sequence: CASRLERVPPTGELFF.